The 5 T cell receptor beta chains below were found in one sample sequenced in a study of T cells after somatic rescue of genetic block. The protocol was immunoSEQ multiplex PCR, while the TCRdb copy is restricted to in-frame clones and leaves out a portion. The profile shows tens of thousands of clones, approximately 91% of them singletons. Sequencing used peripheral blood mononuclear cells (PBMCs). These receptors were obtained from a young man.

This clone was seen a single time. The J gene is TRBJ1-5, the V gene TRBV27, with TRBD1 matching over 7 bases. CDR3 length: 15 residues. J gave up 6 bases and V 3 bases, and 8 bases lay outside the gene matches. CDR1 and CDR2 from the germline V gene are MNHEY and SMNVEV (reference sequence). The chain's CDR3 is CASSFPRQGSQPQHF. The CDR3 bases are TGTGCCAGCAGTTTCCCGCGACAGGGTAGTCAGCCCCAGCATTTT.

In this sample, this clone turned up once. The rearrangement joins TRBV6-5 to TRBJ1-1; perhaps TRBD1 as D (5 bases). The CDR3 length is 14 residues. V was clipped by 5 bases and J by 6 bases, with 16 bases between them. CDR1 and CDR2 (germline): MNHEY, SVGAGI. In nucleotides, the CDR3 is TGTGCCAGCAGTACCCACCGGGACGCATCTGAAGCTTTCTTT. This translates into CASSTHRDASEAFF.

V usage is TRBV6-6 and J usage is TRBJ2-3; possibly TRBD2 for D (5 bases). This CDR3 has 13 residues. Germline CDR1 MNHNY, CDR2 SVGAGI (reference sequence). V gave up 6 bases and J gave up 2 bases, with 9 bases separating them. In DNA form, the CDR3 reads TGTGCCAGCAGACTAGTCCACACAGATACGCAGTATTTT. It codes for CASRLVHTDTQYF.

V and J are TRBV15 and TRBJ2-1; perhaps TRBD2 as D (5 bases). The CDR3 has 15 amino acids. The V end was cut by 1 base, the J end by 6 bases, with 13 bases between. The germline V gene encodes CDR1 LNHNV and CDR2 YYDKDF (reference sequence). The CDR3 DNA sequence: TGTGCCACCAGCAGAGCCCCCAGCAGCGGCAATGAGCAGTTCTTC. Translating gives CATSRAPSSGNEQFF.

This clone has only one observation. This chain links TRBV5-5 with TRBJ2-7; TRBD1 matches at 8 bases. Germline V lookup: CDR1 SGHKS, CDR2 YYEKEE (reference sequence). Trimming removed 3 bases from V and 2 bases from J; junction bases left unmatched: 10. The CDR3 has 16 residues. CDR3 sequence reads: CASSYIPGTGAYEQYF. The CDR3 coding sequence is TGTGCCAGCAGCTACATCCCAGGGACAGGCGCCTACGAGCAGTACTTC.